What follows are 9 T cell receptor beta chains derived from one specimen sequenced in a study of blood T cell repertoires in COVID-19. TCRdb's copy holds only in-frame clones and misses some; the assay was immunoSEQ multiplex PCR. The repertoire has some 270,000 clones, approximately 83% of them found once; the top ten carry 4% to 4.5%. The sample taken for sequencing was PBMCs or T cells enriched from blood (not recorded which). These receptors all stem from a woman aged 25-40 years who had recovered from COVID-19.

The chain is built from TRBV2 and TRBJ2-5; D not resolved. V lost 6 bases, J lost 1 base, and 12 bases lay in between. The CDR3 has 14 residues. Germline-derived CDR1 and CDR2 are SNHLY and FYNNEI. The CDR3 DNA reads TGTGCCAGCAGCCCAATAGTTAGCCAAGAGACCCAGTACTTC. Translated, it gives CASSPIVSQETQYF. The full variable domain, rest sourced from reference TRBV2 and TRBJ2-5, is EPEVTQTPSHQVTQMGQEVILRCVPISNHLYFYWYRQILGQKVEFLVSFYNNEISEKSEIFDDQFSVERPDGSNFTLKIRSTKLEDSAMYFCASSPIVSQETQYFGPGTRLLVL.

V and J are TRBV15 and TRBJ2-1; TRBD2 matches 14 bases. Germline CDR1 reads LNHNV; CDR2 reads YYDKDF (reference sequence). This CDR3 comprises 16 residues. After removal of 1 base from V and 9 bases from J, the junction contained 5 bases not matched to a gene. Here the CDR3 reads CATSRGLAGGRGEQFF. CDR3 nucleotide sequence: TGTGCCACCAGCAGAGGACTAGCGGGAGGGAGAGGTGAGCAGTTCTTC.

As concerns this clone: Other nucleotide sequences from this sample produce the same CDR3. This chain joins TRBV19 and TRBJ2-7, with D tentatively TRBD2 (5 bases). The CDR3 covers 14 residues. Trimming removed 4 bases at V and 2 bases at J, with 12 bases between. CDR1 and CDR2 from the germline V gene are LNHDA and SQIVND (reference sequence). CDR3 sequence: CASSTLAGAYEQYF. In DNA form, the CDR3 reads TGTGCCAGTAGTACTCTAGCAGGCGCCTACGAGCAGTACTTC.

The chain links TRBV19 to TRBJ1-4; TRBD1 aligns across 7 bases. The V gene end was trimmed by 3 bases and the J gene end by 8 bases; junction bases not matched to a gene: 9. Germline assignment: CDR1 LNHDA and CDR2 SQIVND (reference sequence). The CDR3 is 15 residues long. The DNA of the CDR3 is TGTGCCAGTAGTATCCTTGGGACAGAAGGCGAAAAACTGTTTTTT. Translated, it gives CASSILGTEGEKLFF.

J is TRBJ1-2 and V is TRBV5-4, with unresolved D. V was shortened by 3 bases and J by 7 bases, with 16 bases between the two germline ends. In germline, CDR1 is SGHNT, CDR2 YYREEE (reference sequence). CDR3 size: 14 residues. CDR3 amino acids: CASSSRDLRGGYTF. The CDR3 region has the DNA TGTGCCAGCAGCTCTAGAGATTTAAGAGGTGGCTACACCTTC.

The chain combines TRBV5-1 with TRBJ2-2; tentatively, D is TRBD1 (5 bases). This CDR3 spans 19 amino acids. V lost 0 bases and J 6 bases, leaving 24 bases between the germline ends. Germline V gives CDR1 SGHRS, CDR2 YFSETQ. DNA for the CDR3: TGCGCCAGCAGCTTGGGCCCGGGTCAGGGTATGGTTCGAGCCGGGGAGCTGTTTTTT. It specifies CASSLGPGQGMVRAGELFF.

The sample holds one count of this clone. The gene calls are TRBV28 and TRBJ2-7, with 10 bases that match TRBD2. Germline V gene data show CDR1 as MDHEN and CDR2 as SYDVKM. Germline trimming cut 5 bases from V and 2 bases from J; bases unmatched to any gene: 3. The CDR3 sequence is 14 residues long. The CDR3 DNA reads TGTGCCAGCAGTCCCGGGACTAGCGCCTACGAGCAGTACTTC. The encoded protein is CASSPGTSAYEQYF.

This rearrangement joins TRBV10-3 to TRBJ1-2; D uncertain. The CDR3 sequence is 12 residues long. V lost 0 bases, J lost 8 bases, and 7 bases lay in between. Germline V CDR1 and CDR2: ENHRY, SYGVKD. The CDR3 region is CAISESGRGYTF. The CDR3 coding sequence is TGTGCCATCAGTGAGTCAGGGAGAGGCTACACCTTC.

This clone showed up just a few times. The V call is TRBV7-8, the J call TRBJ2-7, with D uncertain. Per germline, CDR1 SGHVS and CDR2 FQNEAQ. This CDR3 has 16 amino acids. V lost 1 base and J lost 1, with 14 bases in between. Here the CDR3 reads CASSLGLLRASYEQYF. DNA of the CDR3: TGTGCCAGCAGCTTAGGTCTTCTGAGAGCTTCCTACGAGCAGTACTTC.